A selection of T cell receptor beta chains follows, all from one sample in a study of beta chain features in type 1 diabetes. Sequenced by immunoSEQ multiplex PCR; TCRdb stores in-frame clones only, minus some. The table shows 600,000 to 700,000 clones, with roughly 13% occurring only once. Specimen: naive CD4+ T cells from blood. The source is a man between 18 and 29 years old with type 1 diabetes. Each CDR3 is given with its conserved first and last residue. Each record gives: V gene, J gene, clone size, D gene, CDR3 DNA, CDR3 protein. The D gene is left open where the match is weak. Part of the rows lack a size; the others show once, few, many or a class for expanded clones.

TRBV12-5	TRBJ1-5	NA	NA	TGTGCTAGTGAAAGTGGGGCCGAGGGTAGCAATCAGCCCCAGCATTTT	CASESGAEGSNQPQHF
TRBV5-1	TRBJ2-2	NA	TRBD1	TGCGCCAGCAGCCCGGGACAGGCGGACACCGGGGAGCTGTTTTTT	CASSPGQADTGELFF
TRBV5-1	TRBJ2-7	few	NA	TGCGCCAGCAGCTTGGTCGTGCGTGACGAGCAGTACTTC	CASSLVVRDEQYF
TRBV11-3	TRBJ2-3	few	TRBD2	TGTGCCAGCAGGACTAGCGGGGCTACAGATACGCAGTATTTT	CASRTSGATDTQYF
TRBV2	TRBJ2-2	few	NA	TGTGCCAGCAGTGAAGCGGGGACCGCTAACACCGGGGAGCTGTTTTTT	CASSEAGTANTGELFF
TRBV28	TRBJ1-5	NA	NA	TGTGCCAGCAGTTTGGCAGCGAATCAGCCCCAGCATTTT	CASSLAANQPQHF
TRBV7-9	TRBJ1-2	few	NA	TGTGCCAGCAGTCGACAGTATGGCTACACCTTC	CASSRQYGYTF
TRBV27	TRBJ2-7	few	TRBD2	TGTGCCAGCAGTTCTATAGCGGGGGGCTACGAGCAGTACTTC	CASSSIAGGYEQYF
TRBV12-5	TRBJ2-7	NA	NA	TGTGCTAGTGGCTGGGACGGCCAGGCGTACGAGCAGTACTTC	CASGWDGQAYEQYF
TRBV6-5	TRBJ2-7	few	NA	TGTGCCAGCAGCCGCTCCGGGACAAGTACCTACGAGCAGTACTTC	CASSRSGTSTYEQYF
TRBV27	TRBJ1-4	NA	TRBD1	TGTGCCAGCACCCCGTCAATCGTCCAGGGGGCAACTAATGAAAAACTGTTTTTT	CASTPSIVQGATNEKLFF
TRBV6-6	TRBJ2-6	few	TRBD1	TGTGCCAGTTATCCGGGACAGAAGTCTGGGGCCAACGTCCTGACTTTC	CASYPGQKSGANVLTF
TRBV29-1	TRBJ1-2	NA	NA	TGCAGCGTCCCCGACCGGGAGGACTACTATGGCTACACCTTC	CSVPDREDYYGYTF
TRBV19	TRBJ1-1	NA	NA	TGTGCCAGTAGTATAGCAGTCTCTGAAGCTTTCTTT	CASSIAVSEAFF
TRBV5-1	TRBJ2-7	NA	NA	TGCGCCAGCAGCTTCCCCGAAGGGTCCTACGAGCAGTACTTC	CASSFPEGSYEQYF
TRBV4-1	TRBJ1-1	few	TRBD1	TGCGCCAGCAGCCCTACCGACAGGGCCACTGAAGCTTTCTTT	CASSPTDRATEAFF
TRBV29-1	TRBJ2-7	NA	NA	TGCAGCGTTGGGCAGGCCGAAAGGGGCGAGCAGTACTTC	CSVGQAERGEQYF
TRBV29-1	TRBJ2-3	NA	TRBD2	TGCAGCGTCGGTCCCGGGACTAGCGGGGGGGCAGATACGCAGTATTTT	CSVGPGTSGGADTQYF
TRBV9	TRBJ2-3	NA	TRBD1	TGTGCCAGCAGTGTTAGTCCCGGGACAGGGGGCTGGGGCACAGATACGCAGTATTTT	CASSVSPGTGGWGTDTQYF
TRBV6-5	TRBJ1-3	few	NA	TGTGCCACACGCTCGTCGGGAAACACCATATATTTT	CATRSSGNTIYF
TRBV19	TRBJ2-1	few	TRBD2	TGTGCCCGAACTCCCCGTTTCGAGCGGGGGTACAATGAGCAGTTCTTC	CARTPRFERGYNEQFF
TRBV18	TRBJ1-1	few	NA	TGTGCCAGCTCACCCCCTAAGGGGGGGCTCCACACTGAAGCTTTCTTT	CASSPPKGGLHTEAFF
TRBV5-6	TRBJ1-6	NA	TRBD1	TGTGCCAGCAGCCCTGGACAGGGGGGTTCACCCCTCCACTTT	CASSPGQGGSPLHF
TRBV5-4	TRBJ2-3	NA	TRBD2	TGTGCCAGCAGCGAAAGACTAGCGGGGGGCCCAAGCACAGATACGCAGTATTTT	CASSERLAGGPSTDTQYF
TRBV11-2	TRBJ2-5	few	NA	TGTGCCAGCAGCCCAGGGTCAAGGGAGACCCAGTACTTC	CASSPGSRETQYF
TRBV5-1	TRBJ2-5	NA	NA	TGCGCCAGCAGACAACAAGAGACCCAGTACTTC	CASRQQETQYF
TRBV7-2	TRBJ1-5	NA	NA	TGTGCCAGCAGCTTACAATGGGAGAGCAATCAGCCCCAGCATTTT	CASSLQWESNQPQHF
TRBV6-4	TRBJ2-1	few	NA	TGTGCCAGCAGTGAAAATGAGGCAGCCTACAATGAGCAGTTCTTC	CASSENEAAYNEQFF
TRBV5-6	TRBJ1-1	NA	NA	TGTGCCAGCAGGCTCTCGATGGTTGGCACTGAAGCTTTCTTT	CASRLSMVGTEAFF
TRBV14	TRBJ1-5	few	NA	TGTGCCAGCAGCCAAGGCATATTTGGGCCCCAGCATTTT	CASSQGIFGPQHF
TRBV30	TRBJ1-5	few	TRBD1	TGTGCCTGGAGTGAAGGGGGCGGCAATCAGCCCCAGCATTTT	CAWSEGGGNQPQHF
TRBV6-1	TRBJ2-3	few	TRBD2	TGTGCCAGCATCCTTAGCGGGGGTAACACAGATACGCAGTATTTT	CASILSGGNTDTQYF
TRBV2	TRBJ1-4	NA	NA	TGTGCCAGCAGTGGGGACGGTCCGGAAAAACTGTTTTTT	CASSGDGPEKLFF
TRBV6-4	TRBJ2-1	few	NA	TGTGCCAGCAGTGACGAGTTCCGGAATGAGCAGTTCTTC	CASSDEFRNEQFF
TRBV9	TRBJ2-1	few	NA	TGTGCCAGCAGCGCCAGACTAGGCGGGCAGTTCTTC	CASSARLGGQFF
TRBV10-3	TRBJ2-4	few	NA	TGTGCCATCAGTGAGTCGGGCCTGGGGGCAAACATTCAGTACTTC	CAISESGLGANIQYF
TRBV2	TRBJ2-6	NA	NA	TGTGCCAGCAGTGGGGATTCTGGGGCCAACGTCCTGACTTTC	CASSGDSGANVLTF
TRBV25-1	TRBJ1-1	NA	TRBD1	TGTGCCAGCAGTGATCCGGGACAGGAGAACACTGAAGCTTTCTTT	CASSDPGQENTEAFF
TRBV6-1	TRBJ1-5	few	NA	TGTGCCAGCAGTCTAACGGGTTACCAGCCCCAGCATTTT	CASSLTGYQPQHF
TRBV9	TRBJ1-1	NA	NA	TGTGCCAGCAGCGCCGGACTGGCAGGGCGCGCTGAAGCTTTCTTT	CASSAGLAGRAEAFF
TRBV4-2	TRBJ2-4	NA	TRBD1	TGTGCCAGCAGCCAGGACTCGGGACAGAACATTCAGTACTTC	CASSQDSGQNIQYF
TRBV5-1	TRBJ1-2	few	NA	TGCGCCAGCAGCTTGGATGAGGGGCTCTATGGCTACACCTTC	CASSLDEGLYGYTF
TRBV30	TRBJ1-1	NA	TRBD1	TGTGCCTGGAGTCTCCGGGACAGGGACACTGAAGCTTTCTTT	CAWSLRDRDTEAFF
TRBV6-5	TRBJ1-1	NA	NA	TGTGCCAGCAGTTACTCGAGGGAGCTGAACACTGAAGCTTTCTTT	CASSYSRELNTEAFF
TRBV13	TRBJ1-6	few	TRBD1	TGTGCCAGCAGCCACGACAGGGGGCTAGGGAATTCACCCCTCCACTTT	CASSHDRGLGNSPLHF
TRBV6-6	TRBJ2-7	NA	TRBD1	TGTGCCAGCAGGTCCGGGACAGGAGCTTACGAGCAGTACTTC	CASRSGTGAYEQYF
TRBV13	TRBJ1-2	few	NA	TGTGCCAGCAGCTTACCGACGGGGGGCCATGGCTACACCTTC	CASSLPTGGHGYTF